A single sample gave rise to the 24 T cell receptor beta chains below, sequenced in a study of control samples from healthy donors and cancer patients. Assay used: immunoSEQ multiplex PCR; TCRdb lists only in-frame clones, some missing. The sample includes 90,000 or so clones, about 87% of them seen just once. The source material was blood. These receptors were collected from a woman aged 65 to 85 in good health.

The V and J genes are TRBV2 and TRBJ1-5; D may be TRBD1 (6 bases). Germline loops: CDR1 SNHLY, CDR2 FYNNEI. The CDR3 totals 12 residues. The V and J ends lost 7 bases and 8 bases respectively, with 12 bases between them. The CDR3 loop reads CASNRAGEPQHF. The CDR3 bases are TGTGCCAGCAACAGGGCAGGGGAGCCCCAGCATTTT. The variable domain in full, with the rest retrieved from reference TRBV2 and TRBJ1-5, is EPEVTQTPSHQVTQMGQEVILRCVPISNHLYFYWYRQILGQKVEFLVSFYNNEISEKSEIFDDQFSVERPDGSNFTLKIRSTKLEDSAMYFCASNRAGEPQHFGDGTRLSIL.

This clone was observed a single time. The chain carries TRBV9 and TRBJ2-1, with 8 bases aligning to TRBD2. The CDR3 runs 15 residues. The germline gives CDR1 SGDLS, CDR2 YYNGEE. The J segment lost 5 bases and the V segment lost 5 bases, leaving 9 bases of the junction unmatched. CDR3 region: CASRATGLGHNEQFF. In DNA form, the CDR3 reads TGTGCCAGCAGGGCTACGGGACTAGGCCACAATGAGCAGTTCTTC. Using reference TRBV9 and TRBJ2-1 for the parts outside the CDR3, the full variable domain is DSGVTQTPKHLITATGQRVTLRCSPRSGDLSVYWYQQSLDQGLQFLIQYYNGEERAKGNILERFSAQQFPDLHSELNLSSLELGDSALYFCASRATGLGHNEQFFGPGTRLTVL.

This clone was seen only once. The J gene is TRBJ1-1, the V gene TRBV7-9; maybe TRBD1 (5 bases). Trimming stripped 3 bases from V and 1 base from J, with 9 bases between. CDR1 and CDR2 from the germline V gene are SEHNR and FQNEAQ (reference sequence). The CDR3 extends over 14 amino acids. This chain's CDR3 is CASSFSGQNTEAFF. Written as DNA, the CDR3 is TGTGCCAGCAGCTTTTCCGGACAGAACACTGAAGCTTTCTTT.

The V call is TRBV7-2, the J call TRBJ2-2; D gene uncertain. Germline values: CDR1 SGHTA, CDR2 FQGNSA. Trimming shortened V by 5 bases and J by 7 bases, and 20 bases separated the two germline ends. The length of the CDR3 is 16 residues. The CDR3 DNA reads as TGTGCCAGCAGCCCACGGCCCGATTGGGGTAACGGGGAGCTGTTTTTT. It is translated as CASSPRPDWGNGELFF.

J is TRBJ2-7 and V is TRBV30; D is undetermined. The CDR3 covers 12 residues. CDR1 and CDR2 from the germline V gene are GTSNPN and SVGIG (reference sequence). V gave up 3 bases and J gave up 2 bases, with 8 bases separating them. This chain's CDR3 is CAWSAGPYEQYF. The CDR3 nucleotides read TGTGCCTGGAGCGCCGGTCCCTACGAGCAGTACTTC. The complete variable domain, with remaining parts taken from reference TRBV30 and TRBJ2-7, reads SQTIHQWPATLVQPVGSPLSLECTVEGTSNPNLYWYRQAAGRGLQLLFYSVGIGQISSEVPQNLSASRPQDRQFILSSKKLLLSDSGFYLCAWSAGPYEQYFGPGTRLTVT.

The V call is TRBV13, the J call TRBJ1-3, with a tentative D call TRBD1 (5 bases). CDR1 is PRHDT and CDR2 is FYEKMQ in the germline V gene (reference sequence). This CDR3 region has 14 residues. With 1 base removed from V and 4 bases from J, the gap between germline ends came to 8 bases. CDR3 coding DNA: TGTGCCAGCAGCTTAGCAGGGAAAGGAAACACCATATATTTT. This codes for CASSLAGKGNTIYF.

V is TRBV25-1 and J is TRBJ1-1, with a possible D match to TRBD1 (6 bases). Between the trimmed V and J ends, which lost 0 bases and 4 bases, there was a span of 12 bases. From germline, CDR1 is MGHDK and CDR2 SYGVNS. The CDR3 loop spans 15 amino acids. CDR3 sequence (DNA): TGTGCCAGCAGTGAATATGGGGGGGCGATCACTGAAGCTTTCTTT. Translating it yields CASSEYGGAITEAFF.

The V gene is TRBV10-3, the J gene TRBJ1-2, with TRBD1 matching over 9 bases. V lost 4 bases and J lost 8; bases outside the gene matches: 14. The germline V gene encodes CDR1 ENHRY and CDR2 SYGVKD. The CDR3 extends over 16 amino acids. The DNA of the CDR3 is TGTGCCATCAGTGCCGAGCCCCCCCGGGACAGGGAGGGCTACACCTTC. Translation gives CAISAEPPRDREGYTF.

The chain couples TRBV5-1 to TRBJ2-1; 9 nucleotides agree with TRBD1. The CDR3 contains 13 residues. Germline CDR1 and CDR2: SGHRS and YFSETQ. J lost 10 bases, V lost 7 bases, and 9 bases had no gene match. Here the CDR3 reads CASDTGTGNEQFF. The CDR3 DNA reads TGCGCCAGCGATACCGGGACAGGGAACGAGCAGTTCTTC.

This chain links TRBV11-2 with TRBJ2-1, with D unresolved. Trimming shortened V by 1 base and J by 4 bases, and 14 bases separated the two germline ends. This CDR3 contains 16 residues. CDR1 SGHAT and CDR2 FQNNGV come from the germline V gene. The CDR3 DNA reads as TGTGCCAGCAGCTTAGCGGGCAATTCAATTTACAATGAGCAGTTCTTC. It translates to CASSLAGNSIYNEQFF. Full variable domain (missing parts from reference TRBV11-2 and TRBJ2-1): EAGVAQSPRYKIIEKRQSVAFWCNPISGHATLYWYQQILGQGPKLLIQFQNNGVVDDSQLPKDRFSAERLKGVDSTLKIQPAKLEDSAVYLCASSLAGNSIYNEQFFGPGTRLTVL.

This sequence joins TRBV5-1 and TRBJ2-2; 10 bases map to TRBD1. Germline V gene sequence: CDR1 SGHRS, CDR2 YFSETQ. Trimming took 3 bases from V and 6 from J; bases not matched to a gene: 14. CDR3 size: 18 residues. The CDR3 loop is CASSSLGSLGTGAGELFF. DNA for the CDR3: TGCGCCAGCAGCTCCCTGGGTTCATTGGGGACAGGGGCCGGGGAGCTGTTTTTT.

The chain combines TRBV11-2 with TRBJ1-6, with TRBD1 matching 10 bases. In germline, CDR1 is SGHAT, CDR2 FQNNGV. CDR3 length equals 14 residues. The V segment lost 6 bases and the J segment 7 bases; nucleotides outside the gene matches: 3. For the CDR3, the DNA is TGTGCCAGCAGTCGGGACAGGGGAAATTCACCCCTCCACTTT. It translates to CASSRDRGNSPLHF.

This clone was picked up a small number of times. The chain recombines TRBV30 with TRBJ2-2; D may match TRBD1 or TRBD2 (5 bases each). V lost 5 bases, J lost 0 bases, and 10 bases lay in between. The CDR3 loop spans 14 amino acids. Germline CDR1 and CDR2: GTSNPN and SVGIG (reference sequence). This CDR3 reads CAWAGTSNTGELFF. DNA of the CDR3: TGTGCCTGGGCCGGGACCTCGAACACCGGGGAGCTGTTTTTT.

V and J are TRBV5-1 and TRBJ2-3; possibly TRBD1 for D (5 bases). Germline V gives CDR1 SGHRS, CDR2 YFSETQ. Trimming took off 3 bases at V and 0 bases at J, with 17 bases between the two ends. The CDR3 length is 17 residues. Written as DNA, the CDR3 is TGCGCCAGCAGCTCAGGCCCTCAGGGCGTTAGCACAGATACGCAGTATTTT. This encodes CASSSGPQGVSTDTQYF.

The chain employs TRBV12-3 or TRBV12-4 and TRBJ1-1; D unresolved. V lost 6 bases to trimming and J lost 0 bases, with 8 bases between them. This CDR3 comprises 13 residues. CDR3 in DNA: TGTGCCAGCAGGGCCAGATTGAACACTGAAGCTTTCTTT. It yields the protein CASRARLNTEAFF.

J is TRBJ2-1 and V is TRBV10-2, with D maybe TRBD2 (5 bases). V shed 0 bases and J shed 2 bases, with 8 bases lying between them. Germline CDR1 WSHSY, CDR2 SAAADI. The CDR3 extends over 15 amino acids. CDR3: CASSESPGTYNEQFF. The CDR3 DNA is TGCGCCAGCAGTGAGTCCCCGGGGACCTACAATGAGCAGTTCTTC.

The chain uses TRBV14 and TRBJ2-1; the D gene is possibly TRBD2 (5 bases). Trimming took 3 bases from V and 10 from J, leaving 13 bases between them. Germline CDR1 SGHDN, CDR2 FVKESK. This CDR3 is 13 amino acids long. This chain's CDR3 is CASSQELAGEQFF. The DNA of the CDR3 is TGTGCCAGCAGCCAGGAGCTAGCAGGCGAGCAGTTCTTC.

This chain uses TRBV7-9 with TRBJ1-1, with D maybe TRBD1 (5 bases). Trimming pared 5 bases from V and 7 bases from J, leaving 11 bases between. CDR1 SEHNR and CDR2 FQNEAQ come from the germline V gene (reference sequence). The CDR3 is 12 amino acids. The CDR3 is CASSKSDSEAFF. CDR3 nucleotides: TGTGCCAGCAGCAAGTCTGACAGTGAAGCTTTCTTT.

This clone turned up a few times. This sequence joins TRBV7-2 and TRBJ2-1; 13 positions match TRBD2. V trimming: 1 base; J trimming: 5 bases; junction bases outside the gene matches: 2. The length of the CDR3 is 16 residues. Germline V gives CDR1 SGHTA, CDR2 FQGNSA. CDR3 DNA sequence: TGTGCCAGCAGCTTAGTGGGACTAGCGGGAAACAATGAGCAGTTCTTC. As protein: CASSLVGLAGNNEQFF.

This chain joins TRBV6-5 and TRBJ1-2; 7 nucleotides line up with TRBD1. There are 15 residues in the CDR3. Trimming took 0 bases from V and 2 from J; bases not matched to a gene: 3. The germline V gene encodes CDR1 MNHEY and CDR2 SVGAGI. CDR3 protein: CASSYSAGGNYGYTF. CDR3 in DNA: TGTGCCAGCAGTTACTCTGCAGGGGGGAACTATGGCTACACCTTC.

The chain is built from TRBV18 and TRBJ2-1; possible D gene TRBD2, 5 bases. Germline-derived CDR1 and CDR2 are KGHSH and LQKENI. The CDR3 contains 14 residues. Trimming cost V 6 bases and J 0 bases, with 9 bases left between them. This CDR3 is CASSQRSSYNEQFF. CDR3 DNA sequence: TGTGCCAGCTCCCAGCGGAGCTCCTACAATGAGCAGTTCTTC. The entire variable domain, with the rest obtained from reference TRBV18 and TRBJ2-1, is as follows: NAGVMQNPRHLVRRRGQEARLRCSPMKGHSHVYWYRQLPEEGLKFMVYLQKENIIDESGMPKERFSAEFPKEGPSILRIQQVVRGDSAAYFCASSQRSSYNEQFFGPGTRLTVL.

This chain connects TRBV19 to TRBJ2-2, with 12 bases identical to TRBD1. The V segment lost 7 bases and the J segment 4 bases; nucleotides outside the gene matches: 13. The germline gives CDR1 LNHDA, CDR2 SQIVND (reference sequence). The CDR3 is 18 amino acids. The chain's CDR3 is CASKGRDRGPLVTGELFF. The CDR3 DNA follows: TGTGCCAGTAAAGGCCGGGACAGGGGGCCACTAGTCACCGGGGAGCTGTTTTTT.

This chain connects TRBV7-2 to TRBJ1-2; D gene ambiguous. V was cut by 2 bases and J by 8 bases, with 18 bases left in between. This CDR3 is built from 15 residues. Germline V gene sequence: CDR1 SGHTA, CDR2 FQGNSA. The CDR3 DNA follows: TGTGCCAGCAGCTTACAGGTCGCATCCTTCGAGGGCTACACCTTC. It specifies CASSLQVASFEGYTF.

The rearrangement joins TRBV15 to TRBJ2-7; D ambiguous. The CDR3 extends over 13 amino acids. Trimming cost V 3 bases and J 6 bases, with 12 bases left between them. Per germline, CDR1 LNHNV and CDR2 YYDKDF (reference sequence). The CDR3 sequence is CATSRPNRAEQYF. The CDR3 DNA is TGTGCCACCAGCAGGCCCAACAGAGCCGAGCAGTACTTC. Variable domain in full (rest from reference TRBV15 and TRBJ2-7): DAMVIQNPRYQVTQFGKPVTLSCSQTLNHNVMYWYQQKSSQAPKLLFHYYDKDFNNEADTPDNFQSRRPNTSFCFLDIRSPGLGDTAMYLCATSRPNRAEQYFGPGTRLTVT.